The rows below give T cell receptor beta chains drawn from one sample of a study of blood T cells in healthy people across ages. Each CDR3 protein is one row after TCRdb ran MiXCR on the 5' RACE reads. Here the sample spans hundreds of thousands of distinct CDR3 sequences, around 46% being singletons. Material for sequencing was blood. The source of these receptors is a woman between 55 and 75 years old in good health. Both conserved end residues are part of each CDR3. The D gene is left open where the match is weak. Not every row has a clone size; where given, it reads once, few, many or a size class.

j_call: TRBJ2-1; d_call: -; v_call: TRBV2; clone_size: -; cdr3_aa: CAAALGDGYNEQFF; cdr3_nt: TGTGCCGCCGCACTGGGGGACGGATACAATGAGCAGTTCTTC
j_call: TRBJ1-6; d_call: TRBD1; v_call: TRBV5-4; clone_size: -; cdr3_aa: CASSFRVGQETSPLHF; cdr3_nt: TGTGCCAGCAGCTTCAGGGTGGGACAGGAGACGTCACCCCTCCACTTT
j_call: TRBJ1-2; d_call: -; v_call: TRBV18; clone_size: -; cdr3_aa: CASSPDGGVSYGYTF; cdr3_nt: TGTGCCAGCTCACCGGACGGGGGGGTCTCCTATGGCTACACCTTC
j_call: TRBJ2-5; d_call: TRBD2; v_call: TRBV7-2; clone_size: -; cdr3_aa: CASSLEFGEGPETQYF; cdr3_nt: TGTGCCAGCAGCTTAGAATTCGGGGAGGGGCCAGAGACCCAGTACTTC
j_call: TRBJ2-5; d_call: TRBD1; v_call: TRBV20-1; clone_size: few; cdr3_aa: CSARRTGPQETQYF; cdr3_nt: TGCAGTGCTAGGAGGACAGGGCCCCAAGAGACCCAGTACTTC
j_call: TRBJ1-2; d_call: -; v_call: TRBV28; clone_size: few; cdr3_aa: CASSSITNYGYTF; cdr3_nt: TGTGCCAGCAGTTCCATAACTAACTATGGCTACACCTTC
j_call: TRBJ2-1; d_call: TRBD2; v_call: TRBV6-2/TRBV6-3; clone_size: -; cdr3_aa: CATLGAGGGDNEQFF; cdr3_nt: TGTGCCACCTTAGGGGCGGGAGGAGGAGACAATGAGCAGTTCTTC
j_call: TRBJ2-7; d_call: -; v_call: TRBV6-2/TRBV6-3; clone_size: -; cdr3_aa: CASSVGPHYEQYF; cdr3_nt: TGTGCCAGCAGCGTGGGACCTCATTACGAGCAGTACTTC
j_call: TRBJ2-5; d_call: TRBD2; v_call: TRBV20-1; clone_size: -; cdr3_aa: CSAWGTSGTQETQYF; cdr3_nt: TGCAGTGCTTGGGGGACTAGCGGGACCCAAGAGACCCAGTACTTC
j_call: TRBJ1-1; d_call: -; v_call: TRBV2; clone_size: -; cdr3_aa: CASASDKNTEAFF; cdr3_nt: TGTGCCAGCGCCTCGGACAAGAACACTGAAGCTTTCTTT
j_call: TRBJ2-1; d_call: -; v_call: TRBV4-3; clone_size: -; cdr3_aa: CASSQDIPGTSYNEQFF; cdr3_nt: TGCGCCAGCAGCCAAGACATCCCAGGGACCAGTTACAATGAGCAGTTCTTC
j_call: TRBJ2-5; d_call: -; v_call: TRBV6-2/TRBV6-3; clone_size: -; cdr3_aa: CASSPRFETQYF; cdr3_nt: TGTGCCAGCAGCCCTAGGTTTGAGACCCAGTACTTC
j_call: TRBJ2-3; d_call: TRBD1; v_call: TRBV28; clone_size: -; cdr3_aa: CASSLGQGVPTDTQYF; cdr3_nt: TGTGCCAGCAGTTTGGGACAGGGGGTGCCCACAGATACGCAGTATTTT
j_call: TRBJ2-5; d_call: -; v_call: TRBV24-1; clone_size: -; cdr3_aa: CATSDGAAETQYF; cdr3_nt: TGTGCCACCAGTGACGGGGCAGCAGAGACCCAGTACTTC
j_call: TRBJ2-7; d_call: -; v_call: TRBV9; clone_size: many; cdr3_aa: CASSVGGGRSEQYF; cdr3_nt: TGTGCCAGCAGCGTAGGAGGTGGGCGAAGCGAGCAGTACTTC
j_call: TRBJ2-1; d_call: -; v_call: TRBV18; clone_size: -; cdr3_aa: CASSPGALQGGNEQFF; cdr3_nt: TGTGCCAGCTCACCAGGAGCCTTACAGGGCGGTAATGAGCAGTTCTTC
j_call: TRBJ2-3; d_call: TRBD2; v_call: TRBV20-1; clone_size: few; cdr3_aa: CSARPPSGRKGTDTQYF; cdr3_nt: TGCAGTGCCCGACCCCCTAGCGGGAGGAAAGGCACAGATACGCAGTATTTT
j_call: TRBJ2-2; d_call: TRBD2; v_call: TRBV20-1; clone_size: -; cdr3_aa: CSARDTGLANTGELFF; cdr3_nt: TGCAGTGCTAGAGATACGGGACTAGCGAACACCGGGGAGCTGTTTTTT
j_call: TRBJ1-5; d_call: -; v_call: TRBV6-2/TRBV6-3; clone_size: few; cdr3_aa: CASSYRDAGNQPQHF; cdr3_nt: TGTGCCAGCAGTTACCGGGACGCGGGCAATCAGCCCCAGCATTTT
j_call: TRBJ2-3; d_call: -; v_call: TRBV29-1; clone_size: -; cdr3_aa: CSVDIGSTDTQYF; cdr3_nt: TGCAGCGTTGACATTGGAAGCACAGATACGCAGTATTTT
j_call: TRBJ2-1; d_call: -; v_call: TRBV12-3/TRBV12-4; clone_size: -; cdr3_aa: CASSLGRGEQFF; cdr3_nt: TGTGCCAGCAGTTTAGGTAGAGGTGAGCAGTTCTTC
j_call: TRBJ2-3; d_call: TRBD2; v_call: TRBV7-2; clone_size: once; cdr3_aa: CASSFSGDLDTQYF; cdr3_nt: TGTGCCAGCAGCTTTAGCGGGGACCTCGATACGCAGTATTTT
j_call: TRBJ1-2; d_call: TRBD1; v_call: TRBV20-1; clone_size: few; cdr3_aa: CSAERTDRVYGYTF; cdr3_nt: TGCAGTGCTGAGAGGACAGACAGGGTCTATGGCTACACCTTC
j_call: TRBJ1-1; d_call: -; v_call: TRBV3-1; clone_size: -; cdr3_aa: CASSQAGGDTEAFF; cdr3_nt: TGTGCCAGCAGCCAGGCGGGGGGAGACACTGAAGCTTTCTTT
j_call: TRBJ1-2; d_call: TRBD1; v_call: TRBV27; clone_size: few; cdr3_aa: CASSPAGRGKGYGYTF; cdr3_nt: TGTGCCAGCAGTCCCGCGGGCAGGGGGAAGGGCTATGGCTACACCTTC
j_call: TRBJ2-1; d_call: -; v_call: TRBV29-1; clone_size: -; cdr3_aa: CSVVIQGENEQFF; cdr3_nt: TGCAGCGTTGTGATCCAGGGCGAGAATGAGCAGTTCTTC
j_call: TRBJ2-1; d_call: TRBD2; v_call: TRBV28; clone_size: -; cdr3_aa: CASRVVGTSGYNEQFF; cdr3_nt: TGTGCCAGCAGGGTCGTTGGGACTAGCGGGTACAATGAGCAGTTCTTC
j_call: TRBJ2-1; d_call: -; v_call: TRBV9; clone_size: few; cdr3_aa: CASSAGVDEQFF; cdr3_nt: TGTGCCAGCAGCGCCGGAGTCGATGAGCAGTTCTTC
j_call: TRBJ2-7; d_call: -; v_call: TRBV7-9; clone_size: many; cdr3_aa: CASSNPGPYEQYF; cdr3_nt: TGTGCCAGCAGCAATCCGGGACCCTACGAGCAGTACTTC
j_call: TRBJ2-5; d_call: TRBD2; v_call: TRBV7-3; clone_size: -; cdr3_aa: CASSLRTSGSNEQYF; cdr3_nt: TGTGCCAGCAGCTTAAGGACTAGCGGGAGTAATGAGCAGTACTTC
j_call: TRBJ2-7; d_call: -; v_call: TRBV20-1; clone_size: -; cdr3_aa: CSARHGSGNSYEQYF; cdr3_nt: TGCAGTGCTAGACACGGGTCGGGGAACTCCTACGAGCAGTACTTC
j_call: TRBJ2-2; d_call: -; v_call: TRBV9; clone_size: -; cdr3_aa: CASSVASSRGELFF; cdr3_nt: TGTGCCAGCAGCGTAGCCTCTAGTAGGGGGGAGCTGTTTTTT